The clone carrying this T cell receptor beta chain was detected many times. What it recognizes is unknown. This record comes from a study of identical twins. Study-level points and caveats: Analyses based on zero insertions could be partly confounded by invariant MAIT and iNKT cells. Models predicted too little out-of-frame TCR alpha sharing in monozygotic twins. Abundant beta clonotypes from cord blood bore fewer insertions; memory repertoires lacked this pattern.

The donor group consisted entirely of healthy Caucasians. This CDR3 comprises 12 residues. V gave up 4 bases and J gave up 5 bases, with 6 bases separating them. TCRdb processed the 5' RACE reads anew with MiXCR; each CDR3 protein has one entry. In the table there are around 670,000 distinct CDR3 sequences, around 6% of which are singletons. The sequenced sample was naive T cells sorted from blood. The sequence was obtained from a man between 18 and 35 years old in good health. The rearrangement joins TRBV12-3 or TRBV12-4 to TRBJ1-5, with D possibly being TRBD1 (6 bases). The CDR3 loop reads CASSWTDQPQHF. The CDR3 DNA sequence: TGTGCCAGCAGTTGGACAGATCAGCCCCAGCATTTT.